A selection of T cell receptor beta chains follows, all from one sample in a study of OX40 agonist ivuxolimab in advanced cancers. Only in-frame clones appear in the TCRdb table, and some are missing; sequencing was by immunoSEQ multiplex PCR. The sample contains approximately 60,000 clones, approximately 91% of which appear only once. Here the sequenced sample was CD4+ or CD8+ T cells sorted from blood, taken in a trial of the OX40 agonist ivuxolimab. The receptors stem from an adult with an advanced solid tumor such as melanoma, head and neck, liver or kidney cancer. CDR3s include the opening cysteine and the closing phenylalanine or tryptophan. The order of the fields is V gene, J gene, D gene, clone size, CDR3 protein, CDR3 DNA. A D gene is named only where the DNA matches it firmly. Clone sizes are given selectively: once, few, many, or a class where the clone is expanded.

>TRBV5-1|TRBJ2-7|TRBD1|.
CASSLSQGRTGAYEQYF
TGCGCCAGCAGCTTGAGTCAGGGTAGGACAGGGGCCTACGAGCAGTACTTC
>TRBV27|TRBJ2-7|TRBD1|.
CASSSPTGAYEQYF
TGTGCCAGCAGTTCCCCGACAGGGGCCTACGAGCAGTACTTC
>TRBV5-8|TRBJ2-7|.|.
CASSLTFSYEQYF
TGTGCCAGCAGCTTGACTTTTTCCTACGAGCAGTACTTC
>TRBV9|TRBJ1-1|.|few
CASSAGQPNTEAFF
TGTGCCAGCAGCGCAGGACAGCCGAACACTGAAGCTTTCTTT
>TRBV11-3|TRBJ2-1|TRBD1|.
CASSLQGAKDEQFF
TGTGCCAGCAGCTTACAGGGGGCGAAGGATGAGCAGTTCTTC
>TRBV6-1|TRBJ2-2|.|.
CASSEYWGGELFF
TGTGCCAGCAGTGAATATTGGGGCGGGGAGCTGTTTTTT
>TRBV5-1|TRBJ2-1|.|once
CASSLVMDNEQFF
TGCGCCAGCAGCTTGGTGATGGACAATGAGCAGTTCTTC
>TRBV6-1|TRBJ1-5|TRBD1|.
CATYGDSSNQPQHF
TGTGCCACTTATGGGGACAGTAGCAATCAGCCCCAGCATTTT
>TRBV4-1|TRBJ2-3|.|.
CASSQDLGGRVTDTQYF
TGCGCCAGCAGCCAAGATCTCGGGGGCAGGGTTACAGATACGCAGTATTTT
>TRBV5-6|TRBJ2-3|.|once
CASRNLDTQYF
TGTGCCAGCAGGAATTTGGATACGCAGTATTTT
>TRBV30|TRBJ1-2|TRBD1|.
CAWRTRGGDGYTF
TGTGCCTGGAGGACCAGGGGGGGAGATGGCTACACCTTC
>TRBV11-2|TRBJ2-3|TRBD2|.
CASSDSPTSGTDTQYF
TGTGCCAGCAGCGATTCCCCGACTAGCGGCACAGATACGCAGTATTTT
>TRBV6-1|TRBJ2-7|.|few
CASSALTSGEQYF
TGTGCCAGCAGTGCTCTTACTTCGGGGGAGCAGTACTTC
>TRBV28|TRBJ2-3|.|.
CASRAMGPSDTQYF
TGTGCCAGCAGGGCGATGGGGCCTAGCGATACGCAGTATTTT
>TRBV9|TRBJ2-5|.|few
CASSVDSGYGVRETQYF
TGTGCCAGCAGCGTAGATAGTGGATATGGGGTTCGAGAGACCCAGTACTTC
>TRBV15|TRBJ2-3|TRBD2|.
CATGELAGPDTQYF
TGTGCCACCGGGGAGCTAGCGGGACCAGATACGCAGTATTTT
>TRBV28|TRBJ1-2|.|.
CASSLLGGAHNGYTF
TGTGCCAGCAGTTTATTGGGGGGCGCTCACAATGGCTACACCTTC
>TRBV7-2|TRBJ2-7|TRBD1|.
CASSYGTGTYEQYF
TGTGCCAGCAGCTACGGGACAGGGACGTACGAGCAGTACTTC
>TRBV7-2|TRBJ2-7|.|.
CASSLVLGSYEQYF
TGTGCCAGCAGCTTAGTCCTAGGTTCCTACGAGCAGTACTTC
>TRBV28|TRBJ1-2|.|.
CASSLPPPNYGYTF
TGTGCCAGCAGTCTTCCTCCCCCTAACTATGGCTACACCTTC
>TRBV29-1|TRBJ2-1|.|.
CSSISLGTTREQFF
TGCAGCAGCATCAGCTTGGGGACCACTAGGGAGCAGTTCTTC
>TRBV6-1|TRBJ1-1|.|once
CASQGTEAFF
TGTGCCAGCCAGGGCACTGAAGCTTTCTTT
>TRBV11-2|TRBJ2-7|TRBD2|.
CASSRSGLAGGVQYF
TGTGCCAGCAGCCGCTCGGGACTAGCGGGAGGAGTGCAGTACTTC
>TRBV7-2|TRBJ2-6|.|.
CASSLGGSGANVLTF
TGTGCCAGCAGCTTAGGAGGGTCTGGGGCCAACGTCCTGACTTTC
>TRBV4-2|TRBJ2-7|.|.
CASSQDEGFEQYF
TGTGCCAGCAGCCAAGATGAAGGGTTCGAGCAGTACTTC
>TRBV2|TRBJ2-7|TRBD2|.
CASKEREASYEQYF
TGTGCCAGCAAGGAGCGGGAGGCTTCCTACGAGCAGTACTTC
>TRBV10-1|TRBJ2-3|.|.
CASSDNGLLRNTQYF
TGCGCCAGCAGTGATAACGGGTTGCTTCGGAATACGCAGTATTTT
>TRBV7-9|TRBJ2-1|TRBD2|.
CASSPGGLAGGPYNEQFF
TGCGCCAGCAGCCCGGGAGGCCTAGCGGGAGGGCCCTACAATGAGCAGTTCTTC
>TRBV9|TRBJ2-7|.|.
CASSVVGSSYEQYF
TGTGCCAGCAGCGTAGTAGGAAGCTCCTACGAGCAGTACTTC
>TRBV27|TRBJ1-1|TRBD1|medium-sized
CASWRTGVLEAFF
TGTGCCAGCTGGAGGACAGGCGTGCTTGAAGCTTTCTTT
>TRBV28|TRBJ2-3|.|once
CASSLGVRTDTQYF
TGTGCCAGCAGTTTGGGGGTTCGCACAGATACGCAGTATTTT
>TRBV10-3|TRBJ2-1|.|.
CATTGTDSYNEQFF
TGTGCCACCACCGGGACTGATTCCTACAATGAGCAGTTCTTC
>TRBV5-1|TRBJ1-1|.|.
CASRGWQLNTEAFF
TGCGCCAGCAGAGGGTGGCAGTTGAACACTGAAGCTTTCTTT
>TRBV5-1|TRBJ2-5|.|few
CASREGGETQYF
TGCGCCAGCAGGGAAGGAGGGGAGACCCAGTACTTC
>TRBV28|TRBJ1-2|.|.
CASRRASQNYGYTF
TGTGCCAGCAGGAGGGCCTCTCAAAACTATGGCTACACCTTC
>TRBV28|TRBJ2-3|TRBD2|.
CASSLGTSGRTWDTQYF
TGTGCCAGCAGTTTAGGTACTAGCGGGAGGACTTGGGATACGCAGTATTTT
>TRBV28|TRBJ2-1|.|.
CASSLGTRNEQFF
TGTGCCAGCAGTTTAGGGACTCGCAATGAGCAGTTCTTC
>TRBV28|TRBJ1-1|TRBD1|.
CASSGQGATEAFF
TGTGCCAGCAGTGGACAGGGGGCTACTGAAGCTTTCTTT
>TRBV14|TRBJ2-7|TRBD2|.
CASSQVSLAGAEQYF
TGTGCCAGCAGCCAAGTTTCACTAGCGGGAGCCGAGCAGTACTTC
>TRBV19|TRBJ2-3|TRBD1|.
CASSGGRGQKDTQYF
TGTGCCAGTAGTGGCGGCAGGGGGCAAAAAGATACGCAGTATTTT
>TRBV6-1|TRBJ1-2|.|.
CASSEALTLNYGYTF
TGTGCCAGCAGTGAAGCCCTGACCCTCAACTATGGCTACACCTTC
>TRBV5-6|TRBJ2-1|.|.
CASSLSVISYNEQFF
TGTGCCAGCAGCTTGTCGGTTATTTCCTACAATGAGCAGTTCTTC
>TRBV10-3|TRBJ2-7|TRBD2|.
CAIRGLAGGSSYEQYF
TGTGCCATCAGAGGACTAGCGGGAGGATCAAGCTACGAGCAGTACTTC
>TRBV6-5|TRBJ2-7|.|.
CASSYSRTAYEQYF
TGTGCCAGCAGTTACTCGCGGACAGCCTACGAGCAGTACTTC
>TRBV5-1|TRBJ2-2|TRBD2|.
CASSLAGGVTGELFF
TGCGCCAGCAGCTTGGCGGGAGGGGTCACCGGGGAGCTGTTTTTT
>TRBV5-4|TRBJ2-7|TRBD2|.
CASSIPSGSPHEQYF
TGTGCCAGCAGCATCCCTAGCGGGAGTCCCCACGAGCAGTACTTC
>TRBV9|TRBJ2-7|.|.
CASSVSPEPPAYEQYF
TGTGCCAGCAGCGTATCCCCAGAACCCCCGGCCTACGAGCAGTACTTC
>TRBV19|TRBJ2-7|.|.
CASSTSPYSYEQYF
TGTGCCAGTAGTACAAGTCCCTATTCCTACGAGCAGTACTTC
>TRBV29-1|TRBJ1-1|.|.
CSVGNGHTEAFF
TGCAGCGTTGGGAACGGCCACACTGAAGCTTTCTTT
>TRBV5-1|TRBJ1-2|.|.
CASSLGGIRNYGYTF
TGCGCCAGCAGCTTGGGTGGGATACGGAACTATGGCTACACCTTC
>TRBV7-2|TRBJ2-7|.|.
CASSKGGPYEQYF
TGTGCCAGCAGCAAGGGGGGGCCCTACGAGCAGTACTTC